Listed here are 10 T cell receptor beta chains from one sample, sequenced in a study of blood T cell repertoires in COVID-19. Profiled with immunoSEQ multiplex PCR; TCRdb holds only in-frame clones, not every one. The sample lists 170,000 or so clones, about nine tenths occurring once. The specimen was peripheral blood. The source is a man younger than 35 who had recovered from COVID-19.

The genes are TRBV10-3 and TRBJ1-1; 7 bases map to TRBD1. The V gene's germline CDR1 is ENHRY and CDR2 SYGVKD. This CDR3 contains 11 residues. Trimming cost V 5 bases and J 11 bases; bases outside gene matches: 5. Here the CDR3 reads CAISYDREAFF. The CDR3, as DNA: TGTGCCATCAGTTATGACAGGGAGGCTTTCTTT.

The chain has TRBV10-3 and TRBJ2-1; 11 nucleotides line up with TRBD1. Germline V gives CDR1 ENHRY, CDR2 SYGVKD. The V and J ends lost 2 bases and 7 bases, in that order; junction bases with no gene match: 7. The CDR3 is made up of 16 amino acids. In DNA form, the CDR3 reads TGTGCCATCAGTGAGCGGACAGGGGGCGGTTTAAATGAGCAGTTCTTC. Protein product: CAISERTGGGLNEQFF.

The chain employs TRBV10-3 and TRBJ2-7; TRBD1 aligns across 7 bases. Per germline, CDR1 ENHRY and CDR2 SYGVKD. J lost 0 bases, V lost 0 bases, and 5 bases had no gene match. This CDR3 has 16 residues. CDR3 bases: TGTGCCATCAGTGAGTCGAGAGGACAGGTCTCCTACGAGCAGTACTTC. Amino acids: CAISESRGQVSYEQYF.

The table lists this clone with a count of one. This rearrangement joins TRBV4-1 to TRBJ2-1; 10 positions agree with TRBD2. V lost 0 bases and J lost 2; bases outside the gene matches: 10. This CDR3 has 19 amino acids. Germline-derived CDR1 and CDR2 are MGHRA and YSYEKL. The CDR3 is CASSQEGSGRAKAYNEQFF. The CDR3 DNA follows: TGCGCCAGCAGCCAAGAAGGCAGCGGGAGGGCCAAAGCCTACAATGAGCAGTTCTTC.

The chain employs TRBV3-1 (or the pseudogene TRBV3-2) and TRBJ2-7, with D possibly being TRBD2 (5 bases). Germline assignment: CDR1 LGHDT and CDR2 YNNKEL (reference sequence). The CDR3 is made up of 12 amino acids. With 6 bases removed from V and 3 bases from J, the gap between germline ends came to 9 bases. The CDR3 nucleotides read TGTGCCAGCAGTCGGGGTTTCTACGAGCAGTACTTC. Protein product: CASSRGFYEQYF.

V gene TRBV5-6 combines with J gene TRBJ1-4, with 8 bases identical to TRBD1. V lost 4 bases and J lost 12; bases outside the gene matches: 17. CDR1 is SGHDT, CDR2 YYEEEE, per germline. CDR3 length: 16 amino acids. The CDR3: CASSRPGGQVQGELFF. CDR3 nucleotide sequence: TGTGCCAGCAGCCGCCCAGGGGGACAGGTGCAGGGAGAACTGTTTTTT. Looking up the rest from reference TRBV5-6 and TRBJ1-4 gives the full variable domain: DAGVTQSPTHLIKTRGQQVTLRCSPKSGHDTVSWYQQALGQGPQFIFQYYEEEERQRGNFPDRFSGHQFPNYSSELNVNALLLGDSALYLCASSRPGGQVQGELFFGSGTQLSVL.

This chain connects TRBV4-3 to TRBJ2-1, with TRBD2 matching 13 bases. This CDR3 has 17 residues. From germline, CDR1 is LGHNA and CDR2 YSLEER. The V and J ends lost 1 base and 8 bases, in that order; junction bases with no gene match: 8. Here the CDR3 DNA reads TGCGCCAGCAGCCAAGTTGGGACTAGCGGGATTGGTGATGAGCAGTTCTTC. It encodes CASSQVGTSGIGDEQFF.

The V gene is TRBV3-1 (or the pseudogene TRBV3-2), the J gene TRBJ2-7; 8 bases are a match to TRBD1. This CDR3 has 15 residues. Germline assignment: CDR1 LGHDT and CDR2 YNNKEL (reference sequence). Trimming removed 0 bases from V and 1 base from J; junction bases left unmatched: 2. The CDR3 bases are TGTGCCAGCAGCCAAGATGGGACAGGTTCCTACGAGCAGTACTTC. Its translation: CASSQDGTGSYEQYF.

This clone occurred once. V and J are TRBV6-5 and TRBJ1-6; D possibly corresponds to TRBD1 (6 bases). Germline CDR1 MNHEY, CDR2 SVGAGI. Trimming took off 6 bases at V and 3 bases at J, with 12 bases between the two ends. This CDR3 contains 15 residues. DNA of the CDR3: TGTGCCAGCAGCCGGGACATAAACTATAATTCACCCCTCCACTTT. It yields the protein CASSRDINYNSPLHF.

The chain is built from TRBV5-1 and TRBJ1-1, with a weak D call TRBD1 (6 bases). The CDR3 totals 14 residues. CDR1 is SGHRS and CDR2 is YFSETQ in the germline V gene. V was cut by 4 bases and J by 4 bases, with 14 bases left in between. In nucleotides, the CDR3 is TGCGCCAGCAGCGCCGGAACAGGGATCACTGAAGCTTTCTTT. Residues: CASSAGTGITEAFF.